The present T cell receptor (beta chain) was sequenced within a study of tumor-infiltrating lymphocytes in primary liver carcinoma. Blood RNA came from unsorted whole blood; germline DNA was also extracted. Treatment-naive at the time, the patients had chronic HBV infection. For this clonotype: This clone may be a read error of a much larger clone one base away.

The template, 500 ng total RNA, yielded TCR beta cDNA made with a constant-region primer. Three-round nested multiplex PCR performed with slightly modified ARM-PCR produced the TCR beta libraries. Researchers ran the first two PCR rounds for 9 to 10 cycles each with TRBV1-TRBV30 forward primers and a C-beta reverse primer. In TCRdb, the multiplex PCR reads were re-called with MiXCR into one record per CDR3 protein. The sample lists approximately 330,000 distinct CDR3 sequences; 65% were seen once. Germline V gives CDR1 MNHNS, CDR2 SASEGT. The CDR3 consists of 17 residues. The receptor's source is a man in his forties with primary liver carcinoma and hepatitis B virus infection. This chain joins TRBV6-1 and TRBJ2-3; TRBD1 matches 8 bases. The sample consisted of peripheral blood. The CDR3 DNA reads TGTGGCAGCAGTAGGAGGACAGGGCAATTAAGCACAGATACGCAGTATTTT. Translating it yields CGSSRRTGQLSTDTQYF.